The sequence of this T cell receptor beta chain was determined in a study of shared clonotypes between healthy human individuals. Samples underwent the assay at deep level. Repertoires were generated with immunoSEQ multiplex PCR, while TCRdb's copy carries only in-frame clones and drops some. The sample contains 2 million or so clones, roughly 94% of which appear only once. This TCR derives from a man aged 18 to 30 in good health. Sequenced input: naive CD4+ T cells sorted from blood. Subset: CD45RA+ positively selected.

The CDR3 DNA follows: TGTGCCAGCAGCCCTCGGACTAGCGGGTCGGTAGATACGCAGTATTTT. Amino acids: CASSPRTSGSVDTQYF. The chain is built from TRBV11-3 and TRBJ2-3; 11 nucleotides agree with TRBD2. The length of the CDR3 is 16 residues. The V segment lost 5 bases and the J segment 5 bases; nucleotides outside the gene matches: 9. Germline loops: CDR1 SGHNT, CDR2 YENEEA.